Listed below are T cell receptor beta chains from one sample, sequenced in a study of blood T cell repertoires in COVID-19. Sequencing was performed with immunoSEQ multiplex PCR; in TCRdb, only in-frame clones are kept and a portion is missing. Among around 300,000 clones, around four fifths were seen once, and the ten largest hold 2.5% to 3%. Sequenced material: peripheral blood. These receptors were collected from a man aged 25 to 40 with active or convalescent COVID-19. Each CDR3 is given with its conserved first and last residue. D genes are given only for firm matches. The size of a clone is reported for some rows only, either as once, few or many, or as a class for expanded clones.

TRBJ2-4 | TRBV28 | - | - | TGTGCCAGCACCACGGACAGTAACAAAAACATTCAGTACTTC | CASTTDSNKNIQYF
TRBJ1-1 | TRBV30 | - | - | TGTGCCTGGAGCCGGGACACTGAAGCTTTCTTT | CAWSRDTEAFF
TRBJ2-1 | TRBV7-2 | - | - | TGTGCCAGCAGCCATGGAAGTAACGGGACTCCACAGTTCTTC | CASSHGSNGTPQFF
TRBJ1-3 | TRBV6-1 | - | - | TGTGCCAGCAGTGAAGTGGGGGCCCTCTCTGGAAACACCATATATTTT | CASSEVGALSGNTIYF
TRBJ2-7 | TRBV11-2 | - | - | TGTGCCAGCAGTACAGGGTCCTACGAGCAGTACTTC | CASSTGSYEQYF
TRBJ2-2 | TRBV7-9 | once | - | TGTGCCAGCAGCTTTGCGGCGAACACCGGGGAGCTGTTTTTT | CASSFAANTGELFF
TRBJ2-2 | TRBV7-7 | - | - | TGTGCCAGCAGCTTCGAAGCAGGGGCCACCGGGGAGCTGTTTTTT | CASSFEAGATGELFF
TRBJ2-5 | TRBV7-3 | - | TRBD1 | TGTGCCAGCAGCCCGCGACAGGGCCAAGAGACCCAGTACTTC | CASSPRQGQETQYF
TRBJ2-1 | TRBV1 | - | - | TGCACCAGCAGCCAAGCCGGTCGGAGGTCTAGCGGGCCCTCCTACAATGAGCAGTTCTTC | CTSSQAGRRSSGPSYNEQFF
TRBJ1-5 | TRBV4-1 | - | - | TGCGCCAGCAGCCAAGATAGAATAGGGGATCAGCCCCAGCATTTT | CASSQDRIGDQPQHF
TRBJ2-1 | TRBV7-2 | - | TRBD2 | TGTGCCAGCAGCTTAGAGGGACTAGCCCACAATGAGCAGTTCTTC | CASSLEGLAHNEQFF
TRBJ1-5 | TRBV28 | - | TRBD1 | TGTGCCAGCAGTTTATCAGGGACAGCTCAGCCCCAGCATTTT | CASSLSGTAQPQHF
TRBJ1-1 | TRBV11-2 | once | - | TGTGCCAGCAGCTTAGATCCCATTAGGGAGCGAGAAGCTTTCTTT | CASSLDPIREREAFF
TRBJ1-3 | TRBV11-3 | few | - | TGTGCCAGCAGCCTACAGGGTGGAAACACCATATATTTT | CASSLQGGNTIYF
TRBJ2-1 | TRBV10-3 | - | TRBD1 | TGTGCCATCAGTGTCGACAGGGGCTTAAACGATGAGCAGTTCTTC | CAISVDRGLNDEQFF
TRBJ1-3 | TRBV5-1 | - | - | TGCGCCAGCAGCGTCAGGGATATTGACTCTGGAAACACCATATATTTT | CASSVRDIDSGNTIYF
TRBJ2-1 | TRBV4-2 | - | TRBD2 | TGTGCCAGCAGCCAAGATCGAAGCGGGGGTTACAATGAGCAGTTCTTC | CASSQDRSGGYNEQFF
TRBJ2-1 | TRBV19 | - | - | TGTGCCAGTAGTACAGCCGACAGGTCTCTATACAATGAGCAGTTCTTC | CASSTADRSLYNEQFF
TRBJ2-2 | TRBV18 | once | TRBD1 | TGTGCCAGCTCACCACCCGCGACAGGGGGCAATTCCGGGGAGCTGTTTTTT | CASSPPATGGNSGELFF
TRBJ2-2 | TRBV4-1 | - | TRBD2 | TGCGCCAGCAGCCTTCGGACTAGCGGGGGGGCCACGAAGACCGGGGAGCTGTTTTTT | CASSLRTSGGATKTGELFF
TRBJ2-7 | TRBV6-5 | - | TRBD1 | TGTGCCAGCAGTCCGGGACAGGGAATCACCTACGAGCAGTACTTC | CASSPGQGITYEQYF
TRBJ2-5 | TRBV5-6 | once | - | TGTGCCAGCAGCTCTAGCAGGATGGAGACCCAGTACTTC | CASSSSRMETQYF
TRBJ2-2 | TRBV2 | few | TRBD1 | TGTGCCAGCAGTGTCCGGACAGGGCGAGGCGGGGAGCTGTTTTTT | CASSVRTGRGGELFF
TRBJ2-7 | TRBV4-3 | - | - | TGCGCCAGCAGCCAAGATTTTACCAGCTCCTACGAGCAGTACTTC | CASSQDFTSSYEQYF
TRBJ2-2 | TRBV5-5 | once | TRBD2 | TGTGCCAGCAGCCCCTTCTCGCCCTCCGGGACTAGAAGTACCGGGGAGCTGTTTTTT | CASSPFSPSGTRSTGELFF
TRBJ2-1 | TRBV28 | - | TRBD1 | TGTGCCAGCAGTCCACTAATTGTGGGACAGGGTCAATGGGTCAATGAGCAGTTCTTC | CASSPLIVGQGQWVNEQFF
TRBJ1-5 | TRBV4-2 | - | - | TGTGCCAGCAGCCAAGATTTGGGGAGCCAGCCCCAGCATTTT | CASSQDLGSQPQHF
TRBJ2-6 | TRBV6-5 | - | - | TGTGCCAGCGATCGGTCCCCTGGGGCCAACGTCCTGACTTTC | CASDRSPGANVLTF
TRBJ1-5 | TRBV7-2 | - | - | TGTGCCAGCAGCTTAGCCGGGTCGAGCAATCAGCCCCAGCATTTT | CASSLAGSSNQPQHF
TRBJ2-5 | TRBV5-5 | - | - | TGTGCCAGCAGCCCACTGGGGGGAGAGACCCAGTACTTC | CASSPLGGETQYF
TRBJ2-1 | TRBV30 | - | - | TGTGCCTGGAGTCTCAACAGGGACAATGAGCAGTTCTTC | CAWSLNRDNEQFF
TRBJ2-2 | TRBV12-5 | - | - | TGTGCTAGTGGTTCGGGGCGGGGCACCGGGGAGCTGTTTTTT | CASGSGRGTGELFF
TRBJ2-2 | TRBV4-1 | - | TRBD2 | TGCGCCAGCAGCTCCTTAGGACTAGCGGGACGGGAGAGAGGCGGGGAGCTGTTTTTT | CASSSLGLAGRERGGELFF
TRBJ2-7 | TRBV2 | - | TRBD2 | TGTGCCAGCAGTGAAGGGGTCCCTAGCGGGACGGGATACGAGCAGTACTTC | CASSEGVPSGTGYEQYF
TRBJ1-5 | TRBV4-2 | - | - | TGTGCCAGCAGCCAAGATCAACATCGGGATCAGCCCCAGCATTTT | CASSQDQHRDQPQHF
TRBJ1-3 | TRBV3-1/TRBV3-2 | - | TRBD1 | TGTGCCAGCAGCCAAGATGGGGACAGGGGGCGTCCCATATATTTT | CASSQDGDRGRPIYF
TRBJ1-6 | TRBV9 | - | - | TGTGCCAGCAGCCCCCCGGGGGAGAGGTCACCCCTCCACTTT | CASSPPGERSPLHF
TRBJ2-1 | TRBV15 | - | TRBD2 | TGTGCCACCAGCAGCCCTTGGGGGGGTGAGCAGTTCTTC | CATSSPWGGEQFF
TRBJ1-4 | TRBV12-3/TRBV12-4 | - | - | TGTGCCAGCGCCTCAGGGGAAAAACTGTTTTTT | CASASGEKLFF
TRBJ2-1 | TRBV15 | - | TRBD1 | TGTGCCACCAGCAGAGTGAGGGACAGCTACAATGAGCAGTTCTTC | CATSRVRDSYNEQFF
TRBJ2-7 | TRBV4-3 | - | - | TGCGCCAGCAGCCGTGAGAGACTAGCCTACGAGCAGTACTTC | CASSRERLAYEQYF
TRBJ1-2 | TRBV6-5 | - | - | TGTGCCAGCGGAAGGGAGGGAATTTACGGCTACACCTTC | CASGREGIYGYTF
TRBJ1-1 | TRBV5-6 | - | - | TGTGCCAGCAGCTTTCTTACGAGGGAGGACACTGAAGCTTTCTTT | CASSFLTREDTEAFF
TRBJ2-7 | TRBV5-1 | few | - | TGCGCCAGCAGCTTGAGGGGGTACGAGCAGTACTTC | CASSLRGYEQYF
TRBJ2-3 | TRBV11-2 | few | TRBD1 | TGTGCCAGCAGGGAGGCAGGGGGCGCAGATACGCAGTATTTT | CASREAGGADTQYF
TRBJ2-5 | TRBV19 | - | TRBD2 | TGTGCCAGTAGCTGGACTAGCGGGAGTCAGTTCCAAGAGACCCAGTACTTC | CASSWTSGSQFQETQYF
TRBJ1-1 | TRBV16 | many | - | TGTGCCAGCAGCCAATTAACAAGGAGGGAAGCTTTCTTT | CASSQLTRREAFF
TRBJ1-2 | TRBV28 | - | - | TGTGCCAGCACTATTAACTCTAACTATGGCTACACCTTC | CASTINSNYGYTF
TRBJ1-3 | TRBV29-1 | - | - | TGCAGCGTTGAAGAAGTAGGGAGTGGAAACACCATATATTTT | CSVEEVGSGNTIYF
TRBJ1-4 | TRBV7-9 | - | - | TGTGCCAGCAGCTTAGTCGGGGGAGGAGAAAAACTGTTTTTT | CASSLVGGGEKLFF
TRBJ2-1 | TRBV4-3 | - | TRBD2 | TGCGCCAGCAGCCAAGCGGGGGGGCCAAATGAGCAGTTCTTC | CASSQAGGPNEQFF
TRBJ1-2 | TRBV18 | - | - | TGTGCCAGCTCGCGGCCCCGGACGGACACCCTTTCTAACTATGGCTACACCTTC | CASSRPRTDTLSNYGYTF
TRBJ1-3 | TRBV28 | - | - | TGTGCCAGCAGTCTAAGTACACCGGGACTCGAATATTTT | CASSLSTPGLEYF
TRBJ2-7 | TRBV5-1 | - | TRBD1 | TGCGCCAGCAGCTTTTACGGGACAGGGCAAAACGAGCAGTACTTC | CASSFYGTGQNEQYF
TRBJ1-2 | TRBV7-2 | - | - | TGTGCCAGTACAGGGCACTATGGCTACACCTTC | CASTGHYGYTF
TRBJ2-1 | TRBV19 | - | TRBD1 | TGTGCCAGTAGTATTCGGACAGGGTCCTACAATGAGCAGTTCTTC | CASSIRTGSYNEQFF
TRBJ2-7 | TRBV9 | - | - | TGTGCCAGCAGCGTACAGGACAGCTCCTACGAGCAGTACTTC | CASSVQDSSYEQYF
TRBJ1-6 | TRBV5-1 | once | - | TGCGCCAGCAGCATCAGTCCCGGCGGGTCACCCCTCCACTTT | CASSISPGGSPLHF
TRBJ2-2 | TRBV9 | - | - | TGTGCCAGCAGCGCACCACAGGGTCGGGAGCTGTTTTTT | CASSAPQGRELFF
TRBJ1-2 | TRBV15 | - | - | TGTGCCACCAGCCCCAGTGTCCAGGGAGGTGGCTACACCTTC | CATSPSVQGGGYTF